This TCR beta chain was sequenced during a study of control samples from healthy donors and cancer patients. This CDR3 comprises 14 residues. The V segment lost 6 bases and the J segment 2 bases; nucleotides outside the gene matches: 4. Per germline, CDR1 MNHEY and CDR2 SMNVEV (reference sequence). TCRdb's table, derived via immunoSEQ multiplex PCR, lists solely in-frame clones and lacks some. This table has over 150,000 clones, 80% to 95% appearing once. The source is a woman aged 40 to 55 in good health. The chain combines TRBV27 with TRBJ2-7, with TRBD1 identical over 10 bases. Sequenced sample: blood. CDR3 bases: TGTGCCAGCAGCACCGGGACAGGGGCCTACGAGCAGTACTTC. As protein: CASSTGTGAYEQYF.